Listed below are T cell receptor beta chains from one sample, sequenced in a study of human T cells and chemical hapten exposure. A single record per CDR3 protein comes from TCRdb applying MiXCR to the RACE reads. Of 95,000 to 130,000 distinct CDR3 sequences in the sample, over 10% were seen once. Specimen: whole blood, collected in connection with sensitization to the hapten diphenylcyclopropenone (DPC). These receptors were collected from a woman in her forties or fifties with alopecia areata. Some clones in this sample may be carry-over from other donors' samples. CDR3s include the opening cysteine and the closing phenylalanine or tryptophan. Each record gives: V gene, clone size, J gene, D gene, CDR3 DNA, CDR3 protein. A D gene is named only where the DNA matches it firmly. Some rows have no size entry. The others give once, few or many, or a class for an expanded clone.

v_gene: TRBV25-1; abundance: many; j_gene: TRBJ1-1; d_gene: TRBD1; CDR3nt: TGTGCCAGCAGAGAGACAGGGGTAAGGACTGAAGCTTTCTTT; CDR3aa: CASRETGVRTEAFF
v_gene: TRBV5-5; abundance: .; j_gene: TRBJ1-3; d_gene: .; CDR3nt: TGTGCCAGCAGCCCCAGGGTCCTGGAAGGAAACACCATATATTTT; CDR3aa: CASSPRVLEGNTIYF
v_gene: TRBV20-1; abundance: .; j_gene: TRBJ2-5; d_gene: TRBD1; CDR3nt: TGCAGTGCGGCCCCCGGGACAGTCCAAGAGACCCAGTACTTC; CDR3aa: CSAAPGTVQETQYF
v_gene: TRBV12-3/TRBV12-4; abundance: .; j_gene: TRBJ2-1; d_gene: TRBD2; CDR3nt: TGTGCCAGCAGCCCATACAGCGGGAGGGCCTTCTACAATGAGCAGTTCTTC; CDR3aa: CASSPYSGRAFYNEQFF
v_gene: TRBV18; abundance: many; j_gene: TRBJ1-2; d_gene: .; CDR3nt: TGTGCCAGCTCATCTTCGGAGACAGACTATGGCTACACCTTC; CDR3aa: CASSSSETDYGYTF
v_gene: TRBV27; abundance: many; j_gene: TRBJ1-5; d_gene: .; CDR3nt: TGTGCCAGCAGTACCCTTACTGGACGGAAAAATCAGCCCCAGCATTTT; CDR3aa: CASSTLTGRKNQPQHF
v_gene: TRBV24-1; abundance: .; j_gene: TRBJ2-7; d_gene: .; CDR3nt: TGTGCCACCAGTGATTCTCGTTCCTACGAGCAGTACTTC; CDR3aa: CATSDSRSYEQYF
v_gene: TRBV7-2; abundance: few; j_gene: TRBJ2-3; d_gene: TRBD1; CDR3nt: TGTGCCAGCAGCTTAGTTGGATCCACAGGGGGCACAGATACGCAGTATTTT; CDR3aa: CASSLVGSTGGTDTQYF
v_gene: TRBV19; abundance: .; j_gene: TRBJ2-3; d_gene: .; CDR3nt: TGTGCCAGTACTGACAGGATGGATACGCAGTATTTT; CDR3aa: CASTDRMDTQYF
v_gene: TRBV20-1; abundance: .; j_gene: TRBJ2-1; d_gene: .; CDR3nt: TGCAGTGCTAGTGGGTACAATGAGCAGTTCTTC; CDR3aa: CSASGYNEQFF
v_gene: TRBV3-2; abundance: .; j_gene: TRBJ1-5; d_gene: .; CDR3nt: TGTGCCAGCAGCCAAGATGGGGGACAGGGTACCAGCAATCGACCCCAGCATTTT; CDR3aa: CASSQDGGQGTSNRPQHF
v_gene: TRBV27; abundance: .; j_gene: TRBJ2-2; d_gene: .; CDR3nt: TGTGCCAGCAGTTTACGCGGGCTAGACACCGGGGAGCTGTTTTTT; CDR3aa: CASSLRGLDTGELFF
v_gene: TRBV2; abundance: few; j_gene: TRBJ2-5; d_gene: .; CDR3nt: TGTGCCAGCAAAAATAGGTTGCCTAAAGAGACCCAGTACTTC; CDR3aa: CASKNRLPKETQYF